The subject of this entry is one T cell receptor (beta chain). A single record per CDR3 protein comes from TCRdb applying MiXCR to the 5' RACE reads. The table includes about 400,000 distinct CDR3 sequences, about a quarter detected once. This CDR3 region has 15 residues. After removal of 5 bases from V and 8 bases from J, the junction contained 10 bases not matched to a gene. In germline, CDR1 is SEHNR, CDR2 FQNEAQ (reference sequence). This specimen comes from a study of T-cell memory formation after mild COVID-19. The sequence came from an adult woman who had mild COVID-19 (a few samples of this study predate the infection). Cell type and time point are not known. The sample taken for sequencing was PBMCs or a T cell subset sorted from them (not recorded which). The J gene is TRBJ1-4, the V gene TRBV7-9; 8 positions match TRBD1. CDR3 sequence reads: CASSRGTGPEEKLFF. DNA of the CDR3: TGTGCCAGCAGCCGAGGGACAGGCCCGGAGGAAAAACTGTTTTTT.